The 30 T cell receptor beta chains below were found in one sample sequenced in a study of blood T cell repertoires in COVID-19. TCRdb's table, derived via immunoSEQ multiplex PCR, lists solely in-frame clones and lacks some. The repertoire holds about 56,000 clones, with around 80% as singletons. Input material: peripheral blood. The receptor source for this set is a woman of 80 years or more with acute or convalescent COVID-19.

The rearrangement joins TRBV2 to TRBJ2-1; 10 bases fit TRBD1. The CDR3 sequence is 15 residues long. Germline CDR1 and CDR2: SNHLY and FYNNEI. Trimming at V came to 4 bases and at J to 2 bases, leaving 2 bases not matched to a gene. CDR3 DNA sequence: TGTGCCAGCAGTGCCGACAGGGGGCCCTACAATGAGCAGTTCTTC. Translation gives CASSADRGPYNEQFF.

V and J are TRBV2 and TRBJ2-4; 9 nucleotides align to TRBD1. CDR1 SNHLY and CDR2 FYNNEI come from the germline V gene. CDR3 size: 14 residues. The V and J ends lost 5 bases and 10 bases, in that order; junction bases with no gene match: 9. The CDR3 DNA reads TGTGCCAGCAGTCCCGGGACAGGGTCCCGGATTCAGTACTTC. This sequence encodes CASSPGTGSRIQYF.

The rearrangement links TRBV6-5 to TRBJ1-1; 8 bases agree with TRBD1. The CDR3 has 15 amino acids. The germline gives CDR1 MNHEY, CDR2 SVGAGI. V trimming: 6 bases; J trimming: 2 bases; junction bases outside the gene matches: 8. DNA of the CDR3: TGTGCCAGCAGGGTTGGACAGGGAGTAAACACTGAAGCTTTCTTT. It yields the protein CASRVGQGVNTEAFF.

The rearrangement links TRBV10-3 to TRBJ2-1; TRBD2 matches 7 bases. V trimming: 8 bases; J trimming: 5 bases; junction bases outside the gene matches: 9. Germline lookup yields CDR1 ENHRY and CDR2 SYGVKD. The CDR3 is 14 residues long. In DNA, the CDR3 is TGTGCCATCGCATTAAGCGGGGAAAACAATGAGCAGTTCTTC. It specifies CAIALSGENNEQFF.

This chain links TRBV5-1 with TRBJ1-3, with 8 bases that match TRBD1. J gave up 3 bases and V 8 bases, and 10 bases lay outside the gene matches. The CDR3 has 15 residues. Germline V CDR1 and CDR2: SGHRS, YFSETQ. CDR3 sequence: CASNPGQAYGNTIYF. CDR3 nucleotide sequence: TGCGCCAGTAATCCGGGACAGGCCTATGGAAACACCATATATTTT. Supplemented by reference TRBV5-1 and TRBJ1-3, the full variable domain reads KAGVTQTPRYLIKTRGQQVTLSCSPISGHRSVSWYQQTPGQGLQFLFEYFSETQRNKGNFPGRFSGRQFSNSRSEMNVSTLELGDSALYLCASNPGQAYGNTIYFGEGSWLTVV.

The chain carries TRBV7-3 and TRBJ2-5; a possible D gene is TRBD1 (6 bases). V lost 0 bases, J lost 2 bases, and 10 bases lay in between. From germline, CDR1 is SGHTA and CDR2 FQGTGA. The CDR3 has 15 residues. The CDR3 region is CASSLTGAVQETQYF. The DNA for the CDR3 is TGTGCCAGCAGCTTAACGGGGGCCGTACAAGAGACCCAGTACTTC.

The rearrangement links TRBV7-9 to TRBJ2-5, with 14 bases matching TRBD2. The CDR3 is made up of 16 amino acids. J gave up 5 bases and V 8 bases, and 10 bases lay outside the gene matches. Germline CDR1 is SEHNR and CDR2 is FQNEAQ (reference sequence). The CDR3 DNA reads TGTGCCAGCGGGACTAGCGGGGGCGGAGTCTTTGAGACCCAGTACTTC. Amino acid sequence: CASGTSGGGVFETQYF.

This chain links TRBV19 with TRBJ1-3, with D hard to call. Trimming took 3 bases from V and 2 from J, leaving 11 bases between them. Germline V gives CDR1 LNHDA, CDR2 SQIVND (reference sequence). This CDR3 spans 15 amino acids. The CDR3 sequence is CASSMSGVTGNTIYF. The DNA of the CDR3 is TGTGCCAGTAGTATGAGTGGTGTTACTGGAAACACCATATATTTT.

The genes are TRBV25-1 and TRBJ1-2; D might be TRBD1 (5 bases). Germline assignment: CDR1 MGHDK and CDR2 SYGVNS. Trimming pared 2 bases from V and 3 bases from J, leaving 10 bases between. This CDR3 spans 14 amino acids. Written as DNA, the CDR3 is TGTGCCAGCAGTGAACCAGGGAGGCACTATGGCTACACCTTC. Its translation is CASSEPGRHYGYTF.

The chain recombines TRBV3-1 (or the pseudogene TRBV3-2) with TRBJ2-7; D may be TRBD1 (6 bases). Germline CDR1 is LGHDT and CDR2 is YNNKEL (reference sequence). This CDR3 is 13 amino acids long. Trimming took 3 bases from V and 6 from J, leaving 12 bases between them. CDR3 region: CASSQSTGSEQYF. The CDR3 DNA reads TGTGCCAGCAGCCAGAGCACAGGGTCCGAGCAGTACTTC.

The genes are TRBV29-1 and TRBJ2-1; 8 bases line up with TRBD1. V shed 4 bases, J shed 0 bases, and the junction held 2 bases outside the gene matches. The length of the CDR3 is 14 residues. Germline V gives CDR1 SQVTM, CDR2 ANQGSEA. The CDR3 region has the DNA TGCAGCGTTGTGGGGACAGGCTCCTACAATGAGCAGTTCTTC. Protein sequence: CSVVGTGSYNEQFF.

V and J are TRBV7-8 and TRBJ1-1, with 7 bases that match TRBD1. Germline assignment: CDR1 SGHVS and CDR2 FQNEAQ. The CDR3 is 14 residues long. Trimming removed 4 bases from V and 5 bases from J; junction bases left unmatched: 7. CDR3 sequence (DNA): TGTGCCAGCAGCTACCAAAGCAGGGGGACTGAAGCTTTCTTT. Protein sequence: CASSYQSRGTEAFF.

J is TRBJ2-1 and V is TRBV20-1; 12 bases line up with TRBD1. The germline gives CDR1 DFQATT, CDR2 SNEGSKA (reference sequence). The CDR3 contains 16 residues. V shed 3 bases and J 8 bases; nucleotides not matched to a gene: 11. The CDR3 loop reads CSASGRGQGARDEQFF. In DNA, the CDR3 is TGCAGTGCTAGTGGGAGGGGACAGGGGGCGCGGGATGAGCAGTTCTTC.

The CDR3 nucleotides read TGCAGCTCGGGACAGGGAATCACAGATACGCAGTATTTT. Translated: CSSGQGITDTQYF. This chain connects TRBV29-1 to TRBJ2-3; the match to TRBD1 covers 9 bases. Germline loops: CDR1 SQVTM, CDR2 ANQGSEA. The V segment lost 8 bases and the J segment 2 bases; nucleotides outside the gene matches: 5. The CDR3 loop spans 13 amino acids.

The J gene is TRBJ1-2, the V gene TRBV13, with TRBD1 identical over 11 bases. CDR3 length: 17 residues. V shed 5 bases, J shed 0 bases, and the junction held 8 bases outside the gene matches. CDR1 and CDR2 from the germline V gene are PRHDT and FYEKMQ (reference sequence). CDR3 sequence: CASSARDRGYANYGYTF. The CDR3 DNA reads as TGTGCCAGCAGCGCCCGGGACAGGGGGTACGCTAACTATGGCTACACCTTC.

The chain carries TRBV23-1 and TRBJ2-5, with D perhaps TRBD2 (6 bases). TRBV23-1 belongs to the ORF category, with a function that is uncertain. The V gene lost 2 bases and the J gene lost 0 bases, with 22 bases spanning the gap. CDR3 length: 19 residues. CDR3 loop: CASSQPRNPGLPDQETQYF. DNA of the CDR3: TGCGCCAGCAGTCAACCACGAAACCCGGGACTCCCGGACCAAGAGACCCAGTACTTC.

This chain joins TRBV4-1 and TRBJ2-7; the D is unclear. This CDR3 comprises 15 residues. Germline loops: CDR1 MGHRA, CDR2 YSYEKL. V lost 3 bases to trimming and J lost 0 bases, with 12 bases between them. The chain's CDR3 is CASSQIRSGSYEQYF. The CDR3 bases are TGCGCCAGCAGCCAGATACGCTCCGGCTCCTACGAGCAGTACTTC.

This chain connects TRBV13 to TRBJ2-1; 8 bases are shared with TRBD2. The trim removed 2 bases at V and 4 bases at J, leaving 4 bases unmatched. CDR1 and CDR2 (germline): PRHDT, FYEKMQ (reference sequence). The CDR3 spans 15 residues. The CDR3 here is CASSLLRGGYNEQFF. For the CDR3, the DNA is TGTGCCAGCAGCTTACTTCGGGGGGGATACAATGAGCAGTTCTTC.

The rearrangement links TRBV5-6 to TRBJ1-1; 9 positions agree with TRBD1. CDR1 SGHDT and CDR2 YYEEEE come from the germline V gene. V shed 3 bases, J shed 12 bases, and the junction held 9 bases outside the gene matches. The CDR3 consists of 13 residues. Here the CDR3 reads CASSSTGGEKTFF. Written as DNA, the CDR3 is TGTGCCAGCAGCTCTACAGGGGGCGAGAAAACTTTCTTT.

This clone was counted a few times. CDR3 amino acids: CASSGEGQSSGANVLTF. The DNA for the CDR3 is TGTGCCAGCAGTGGGGAAGGACAGAGCTCTGGGGCCAACGTCCTGACTTTC. The chain is built from TRBV6-1 and TRBJ2-6; weak D call: TRBD1 (6 bases). Trimming cost V 4 bases and J 0 bases, with 13 bases left between them. The CDR3 is 17 amino acids. Germline CDR1 and CDR2: MNHNS and SASEGT.

The CDR3 protein is CASSAGQGDSPLHF. As DNA, the CDR3 is TGTGCCAGTAGTGCGGGACAGGGGGATTCACCCCTCCACTTT. The chain has TRBV19 and TRBJ1-6; 11 bases map to TRBD1. Germline trimming cut 5 bases from V and 8 bases from J; bases unmatched to any gene: 2. The V gene's germline CDR1 is LNHDA and CDR2 SQIVND (reference sequence). This CDR3 region has 14 residues.

CDR3: CATSDYRGDEQYF. The CDR3 region has the DNA TGTGCCACCAGTGATTATCGGGGAGACGAGCAGTACTTC. The V call is TRBV24-1, the J call TRBJ2-7, with a possible D match to TRBD2 (5 bases). The CDR3 has 13 amino acids. In germline, CDR1 is KGHDR, CDR2 SFDVKD. V was clipped by 2 bases and J by 5 bases, with 9 bases between them.

V and J are TRBV10-3 and TRBJ1-5; the match to TRBD1 covers 8 bases. CDR1 and CDR2 from the germline V gene are ENHRY and SYGVKD. J was trimmed by 6 bases and V by 2 bases; bases with no gene match: 3. There are 14 residues in the CDR3. The CDR3 DNA follows: TGTGCCATCAGTGAGCAACAGGGGGTTCAGCCCCAGCATTTT. Protein: CAISEQQGVQPQHF.

The chain combines TRBV7-9 with TRBJ2-7; a weak D match, TRBD1 (7 bases). This CDR3 comprises 14 residues. Between the trimmed V and J ends, which lost 1 base and 5 bases, there was a span of 12 bases. The germline gives CDR1 SEHNR, CDR2 FQNEAQ (reference sequence). The CDR3 region is CASSLGGGGDEQYF. The CDR3 coding sequence is TGTGCCAGCAGCTTAGGCGGAGGGGGCGACGAGCAGTACTTC.

The CDR3 DNA is TGTGCCATCAGCTTGACAGGGGATGGCGGGGAGCTGTTTTTT. Translated: CAISLTGDGGELFF. The genes are TRBV10-3 and TRBJ2-2; 8 bases are a match to TRBD1. V was pared by 6 bases and J by 7 bases, with 7 bases of the junction left unmatched. The germline CDR1 and CDR2 sequences are ENHRY and SYGVKD. The CDR3 has 14 residues.

The chain links TRBV3-1 (or the pseudogene TRBV3-2) to TRBJ1-1; D unclear. CDR1 and CDR2 (germline): LGHDT, YNNKEL (reference sequence). CDR3 length: 12 amino acids. V dropped 4 bases and J dropped 4 bases, with 7 bases sitting between them. The CDR3 DNA is TGTGCCAGCAGCCTTTACAGCACTGAAGCTTTCTTT. Translating gives CASSLYSTEAFF.

The chain employs TRBV7-6 and TRBJ1-6; weak D call: TRBD1 (5 bases). The CDR3 is 15 residues long. Germline CDR1 and CDR2: SGHVS and FNYEAQ. Trimming took 1 base from V and 8 from J, leaving 12 bases between them. CDR3 protein: CASSLDQGADSPLHF. The CDR3 DNA follows: TGTGCCAGCAGCTTAGATCAGGGTGCGGATTCACCCCTCCACTTT.

This chain uses TRBV6-5 with TRBJ1-3, with no clear D. This CDR3 contains 14 residues. CDR1 is MNHEY and CDR2 is SVGAGI in the germline V gene. The V end was cut by 3 bases, the J end by 2 bases, with 8 bases between. The DNA of the CDR3 is TGTGCCAGCAGTTATTCAAACACTGGAAACACCATATATTTT. Translating it yields CASSYSNTGNTIYF.

J is TRBJ1-2 and V is TRBV24-1; the match to TRBD1 covers 8 bases. V shed 3 bases, J shed 4 bases, and the junction held 3 bases outside the gene matches. The CDR3 spans 14 residues. Germline CDR1 reads KGHDR; CDR2 reads SFDVKD. CDR3 residues: CATSDATGGYGYTF. CDR3 sequence (DNA): TGTGCCACCAGTGATGCTACAGGGGGCTATGGCTACACCTTC.

The chain employs TRBV4-1 and TRBJ2-1; D is unresolved. The V gene lost 1 base and the J gene lost 0 bases, with 7 bases spanning the gap. The CDR3 has 15 residues. CDR1 and CDR2 (germline): MGHRA, YSYEKL. The CDR3 here is CASSQAQYSYNEQFF. CDR3 nucleotide sequence: TGCGCCAGCAGCCAAGCACAGTACTCCTACAATGAGCAGTTCTTC.